The present TCR beta chain was sequenced within a study of cytomegalovirus exposure and HLA in healthy donors. PCR was performed using 60 Vbeta and 13 Jbeta primers. The assay was immunoSEQ multiplex PCR, and TCRdb's table has in-frame clones only and misses some. The data contain 100,000 to 150,000 clones, roughly 80% of them singletons. Deletions cut 7 bases from V and 8 bases from J, with 23 bases between. The CDR3 runs to 15 residues. Germline CDR1 MNHEY, CDR2 SVGAGI. The source of this sequence is a female donor in good health and CMV-seronegative. Sequenced input: PBMCs. This chain uses TRBV6-5 with TRBJ1-2; D unresolved. CDR3 sequence reads: CASMGGPLPDGGYTF. The DNA for the CDR3 is TGTGCCAGCATGGGAGGGCCCCTGCCGGATGGAGGCTACACCTTC.